This T cell receptor beta chain derives from a study of shared clonotypes between healthy human individuals. Overall study findings and caveats: Naive CD4 clonotype sharing across a few donors was about 5%.

Naive CD8 cells comprised CD45RO-negative, CCR7-positively selected cells, excluding terminally differentiated effector memory CD45RA+ cells. Sequencing was performed with immunoSEQ multiplex PCR; in TCRdb, only in-frame clones are kept and a portion is missing. The repertoire has around 2.1 million clones, 85% to 95% of them found once; the top ten carry about 1.5%. Points on this clone: The antigen is undetermined.

The CDR3 spans 15 residues. Germline lookup yields CDR1 SGHAT and CDR2 FQNNGV. V shed 3 bases and J shed 0 bases, with 9 bases lying between them. The chain carries TRBV11-2 and TRBJ2-1, with unresolved D. The sample consisted of naive CD8+ T cells from PBMCs. The TCR comes from a man younger than 30 in good health. Some clones in this sample may be carry-over from other donors' samples. CDR3 sequence: CASSFGFSSYNEQFF. The CDR3 DNA is TGTGCCAGCAGCTTTGGGTTCAGCTCCTACAATGAGCAGTTCTTC. Variable domain in full (rest from reference TRBV11-2 and TRBJ2-1): EAGVAQSPRYKIIEKRQSVAFWCNPISGHATLYWYQQILGQGPKLLIQFQNNGVVDDSQLPKDRFSAERLKGVDSTLKIQPAKLEDSAVYLCASSFGFSSYNEQFFGPGTRLTVL.